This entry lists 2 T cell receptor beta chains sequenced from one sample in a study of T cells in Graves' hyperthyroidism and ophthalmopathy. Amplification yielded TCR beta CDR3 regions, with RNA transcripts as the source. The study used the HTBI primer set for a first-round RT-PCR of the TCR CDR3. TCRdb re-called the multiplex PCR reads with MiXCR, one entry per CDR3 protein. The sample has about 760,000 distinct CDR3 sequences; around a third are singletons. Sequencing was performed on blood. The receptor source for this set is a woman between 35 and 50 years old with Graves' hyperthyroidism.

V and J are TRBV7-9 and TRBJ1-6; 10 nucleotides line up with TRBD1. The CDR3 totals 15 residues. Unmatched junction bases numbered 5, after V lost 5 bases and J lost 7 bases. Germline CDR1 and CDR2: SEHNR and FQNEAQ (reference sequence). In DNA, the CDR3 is TGTGCCAGCAGCCACCGGGGACAGGGGAATTCACCCCTCCACTTT. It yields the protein CASSHRGQGNSPLHF.

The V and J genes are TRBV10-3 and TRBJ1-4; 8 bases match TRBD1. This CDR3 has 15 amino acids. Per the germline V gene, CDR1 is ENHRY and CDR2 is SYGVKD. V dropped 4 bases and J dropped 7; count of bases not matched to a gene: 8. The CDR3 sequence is CAISGQGPRSEKLFF. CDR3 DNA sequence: TGTGCCATCAGTGGACAGGGGCCAAGGAGTGAAAAACTGTTTTTT.